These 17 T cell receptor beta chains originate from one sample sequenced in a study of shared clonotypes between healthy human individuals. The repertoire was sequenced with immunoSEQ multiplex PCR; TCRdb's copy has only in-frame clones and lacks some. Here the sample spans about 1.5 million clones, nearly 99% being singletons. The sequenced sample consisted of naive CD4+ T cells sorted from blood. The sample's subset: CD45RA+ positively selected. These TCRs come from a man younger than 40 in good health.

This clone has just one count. CDR3 bases: TGTGCCACCCAAATTGACGGGACGGCTGGAAACACCATATATTTT. Amino acids: CATQIDGTAGNTIYF. The rearrangement links TRBV19 to TRBJ1-3; D perhaps matches TRBD1 (5 bases). Deletions cut 10 bases from V and 2 bases from J, with 18 bases between. CDR1 and CDR2 (germline): LNHDA, SQIVND (reference sequence). This CDR3 is built from 15 residues.

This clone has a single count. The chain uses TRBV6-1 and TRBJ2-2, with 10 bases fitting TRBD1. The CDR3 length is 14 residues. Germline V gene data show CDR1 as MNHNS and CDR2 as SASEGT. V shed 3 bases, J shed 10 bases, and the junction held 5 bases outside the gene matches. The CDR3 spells CASSELTGGEELFF. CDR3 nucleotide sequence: TGTGCCAGCAGTGAGTTGACAGGGGGCGAGGAGCTGTTTTTT.

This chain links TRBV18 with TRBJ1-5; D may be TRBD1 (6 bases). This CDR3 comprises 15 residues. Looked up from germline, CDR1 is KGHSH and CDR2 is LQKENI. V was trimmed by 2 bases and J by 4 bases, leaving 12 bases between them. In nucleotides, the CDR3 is TGTGCCAGCTCACCAGCCGGGACACGGAATCAGCCCCAGCATTTT. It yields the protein CASSPAGTRNQPQHF.

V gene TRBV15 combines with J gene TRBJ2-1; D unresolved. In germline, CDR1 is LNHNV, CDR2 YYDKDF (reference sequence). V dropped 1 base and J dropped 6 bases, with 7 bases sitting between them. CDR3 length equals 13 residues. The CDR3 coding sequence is TGTGCCACCAGCAGAGGGTTTCGCAATGAGCAGTTCTTC. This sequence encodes CATSRGFRNEQFF.

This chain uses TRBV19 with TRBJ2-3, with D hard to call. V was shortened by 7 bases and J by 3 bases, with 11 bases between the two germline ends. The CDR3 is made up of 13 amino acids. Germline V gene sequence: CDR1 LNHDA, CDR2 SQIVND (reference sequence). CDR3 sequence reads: CASKVVGTDTQYF. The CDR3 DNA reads TGTGCCAGTAAGGTCGTGGGGACAGATACGCAGTATTTT. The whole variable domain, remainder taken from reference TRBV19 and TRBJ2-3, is DGGITQSPKYLFRKEGQNVTLSCEQNLNHDAMYWYRQDPGQGLRLIYYSQIVNDFQKGDIAEGYSVSREKKESFPLTVTSAQKNPTAFYLCASKVVGTDTQYFGPGTRLTVL.

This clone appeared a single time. The CDR3 DNA reads as TGTGCCAGCAGCTTACAGGGGCGAAAGGGGTGGAAAGGGGAGCTGTTTTTT. It specifies CASSLQGRKGWKGELFF. The chain has TRBV11-2 and TRBJ2-2; maybe TRBD1 (6 bases). CDR1 SGHAT and CDR2 FQNNGV come from the germline V gene. The CDR3 extends over 17 amino acids. V was cut by 2 bases and J by 8 bases, with 21 bases left in between.

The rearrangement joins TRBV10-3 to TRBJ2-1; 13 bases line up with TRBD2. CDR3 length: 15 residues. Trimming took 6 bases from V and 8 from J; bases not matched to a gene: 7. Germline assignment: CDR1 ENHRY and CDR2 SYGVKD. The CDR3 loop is CAIRFGLAGADEQFF. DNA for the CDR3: TGTGCCATCAGGTTCGGACTAGCGGGAGCCGATGAGCAGTTCTTC.

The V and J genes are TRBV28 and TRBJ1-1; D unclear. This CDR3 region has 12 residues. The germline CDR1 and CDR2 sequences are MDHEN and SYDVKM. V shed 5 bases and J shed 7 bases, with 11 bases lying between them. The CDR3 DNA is TGTGCCAGCAGTGTTGGGTGGGGTGAAGCTTTCTTT. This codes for CASSVGWGEAFF.

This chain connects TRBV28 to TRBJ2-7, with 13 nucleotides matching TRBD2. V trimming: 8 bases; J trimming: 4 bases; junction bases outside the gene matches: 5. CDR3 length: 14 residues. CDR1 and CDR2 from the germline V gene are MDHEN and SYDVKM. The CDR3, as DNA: TGTGCCAGCTGGACTAGCGGGAGAGGGTACGAGCAGTACTTC. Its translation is CASWTSGRGYEQYF.

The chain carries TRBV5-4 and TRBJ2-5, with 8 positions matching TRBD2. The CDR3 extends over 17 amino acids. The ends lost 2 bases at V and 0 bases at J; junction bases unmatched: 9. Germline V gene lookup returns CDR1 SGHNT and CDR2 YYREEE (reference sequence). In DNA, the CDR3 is TGTGCCAGCAGCTTTCCCAGTCCACTAGCGGACCAAGAGACCCAGTACTTC. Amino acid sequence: CASSFPSPLADQETQYF.

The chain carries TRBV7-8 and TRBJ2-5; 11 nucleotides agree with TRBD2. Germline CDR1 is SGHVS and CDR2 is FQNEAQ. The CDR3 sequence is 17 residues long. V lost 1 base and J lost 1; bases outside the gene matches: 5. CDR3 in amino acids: CASSLGLAGGFQETQYF. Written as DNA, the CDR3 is TGTGCCAGCAGCTTAGGCCTAGCGGGAGGTTTCCAAGAGACCCAGTACTTC.

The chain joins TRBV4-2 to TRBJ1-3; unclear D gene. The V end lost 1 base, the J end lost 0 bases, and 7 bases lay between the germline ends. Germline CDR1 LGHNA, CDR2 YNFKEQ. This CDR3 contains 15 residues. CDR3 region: CASSQVSSSGNTIYF. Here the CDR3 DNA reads TGTGCCAGCAGCCAAGTCTCATCCTCTGGAAACACCATATATTTT.

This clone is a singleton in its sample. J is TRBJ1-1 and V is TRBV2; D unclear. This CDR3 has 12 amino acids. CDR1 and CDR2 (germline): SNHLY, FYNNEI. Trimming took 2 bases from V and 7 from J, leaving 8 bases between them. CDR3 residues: CASSERALEAFF. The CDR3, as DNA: TGTGCCAGCAGTGAACGGGCCCTTGAAGCTTTCTTT.

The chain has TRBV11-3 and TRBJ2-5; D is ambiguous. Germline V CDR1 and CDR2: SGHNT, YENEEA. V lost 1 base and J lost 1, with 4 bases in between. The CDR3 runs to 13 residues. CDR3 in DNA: TGTGCCAGCAGCTTAGCGGCCCAAGAGACCCAGTACTTC. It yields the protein CASSLAAQETQYF.

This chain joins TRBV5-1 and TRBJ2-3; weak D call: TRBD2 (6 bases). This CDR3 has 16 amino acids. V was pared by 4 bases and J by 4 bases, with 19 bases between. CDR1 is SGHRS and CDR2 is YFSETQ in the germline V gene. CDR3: CASSHGTGLGADTQYF. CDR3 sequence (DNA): TGCGCCAGCAGCCACGGGACGGGACTGGGGGCAGATACGCAGTATTTT.

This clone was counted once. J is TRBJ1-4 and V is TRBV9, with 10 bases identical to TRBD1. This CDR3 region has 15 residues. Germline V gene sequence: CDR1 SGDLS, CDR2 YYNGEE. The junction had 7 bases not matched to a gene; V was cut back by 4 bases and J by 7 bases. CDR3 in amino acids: CASSSRQGAFEKLFF. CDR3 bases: TGTGCCAGCAGCTCACGACAGGGGGCATTTGAAAAACTGTTTTTT.

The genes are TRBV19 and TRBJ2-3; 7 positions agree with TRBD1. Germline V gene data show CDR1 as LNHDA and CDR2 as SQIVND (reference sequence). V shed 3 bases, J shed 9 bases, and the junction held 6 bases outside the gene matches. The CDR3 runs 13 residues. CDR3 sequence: CASSIDRTGTQYF. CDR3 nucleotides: TGTGCCAGTAGTATCGACCGGACAGGCACGCAGTATTTT.